The 21 T cell receptor beta chains below were found in one sample sequenced in a study of T-cell reconstitution after alpha-beta-depleted transplantation in children. Preparation of the TCRbeta library was carried out with unique molecular identifiers. TCRdb processed the PCR reads anew with MiXCR; each CDR3 protein has one entry. The table records under 750,000 distinct CDR3 sequences, 23% of them present only once. The source was PBMCs, mostly from graft donor cells, collected 360 days after TCRalphabeta/CD19-depleted stem cell transplant. The receptors come from a boy in the first two years of life who had a stem cell transplant for acute myeloid leukemia, so the T cells may come from the graft donor.

The table lists this clonotype with a few counts. The rearrangement uses TRBV20-1 and TRBJ2-7, with 7 bases identical to TRBD2. There are 16 residues in the CDR3. Germline CDR1 and CDR2: DFQATT and SNEGSKA (reference sequence). V gave up 0 bases and J gave up 2 bases; unmatched junction bases: 10. This CDR3 is CSARDPGGGLAYEQYV. DNA for the CDR3: TGCAGTGCTAGAGATCCGGGCGGGGGTCTTGCCTACGAGCAGTACGTC.

This clonotype was counted at least ten times. V and J are TRBV29-1 and TRBJ2-5; perhaps TRBD1 as D (5 bases). The CDR3 runs to 15 residues. CDR1 is SQVTM, CDR2 ANQGSEA, per germline. V was clipped by 4 bases and J by 5 bases, with 20 bases between them. The chain's CDR3 is CSVVLGALGMETQYF. CDR3 nucleotide sequence: TGCAGCGTTGTTTTAGGGGCCTTAGGAATGGAGACCCAGTACTTC.

This chain links TRBV20-1 with TRBJ2-1; maybe TRBD1 (7 bases). Germline V lookup: CDR1 DFQATT, CDR2 SNEGSKA (reference sequence). Trimming stripped 0 bases from V and 1 base from J, with 10 bases between. This CDR3 region has 15 residues. The CDR3 DNA sequence: TGCAGTGCTAGAGATCAGGGGGGATCCTACAATGAGCAGTTCTTC. Translation gives CSARDQGGSYNEQFF.

This clonotype has only a few counts. This chain links TRBV20-1 with TRBJ2-7; D tentatively reads TRBD1 or TRBD2 (6 bases each). The CDR3 consists of 13 residues. Germline values: CDR1 DFQATT, CDR2 SNEGSKA (reference sequence). V was cut by 2 bases and J by 3 bases, with 11 bases left in between. The CDR3 DNA reads TGCAGTGCTAGATGGGGGGCGAGCTACGAGCAGTACTTC. Its translation is CSARWGASYEQYF.

This clonotype was recorded at least ten times. The rearrangement links TRBV18 to TRBJ2-6; no definite D call. CDR3 length: 13 amino acids. Trimming removed 6 bases at V and 2 bases at J, with 5 bases between. The germline gives CDR1 KGHSH, CDR2 LQKENI. This CDR3 is CASSAAGANVLTF. The CDR3 DNA is TGTGCCAGCTCGGCAGCTGGGGCCAACGTCCTGACTTTC.

This clonotype was detected many times. An end of the junction differs from the germline gene, which may be a read error. The CDR3 spells CSVDRAGF. CDR3 in DNA: TGCAGCGTGGACAGGGCAGGGTTC. The chain links TRBV29-1 to TRBJ2-5; 8 bases are a match to TRBD1. The CDR3 is 8 amino acids. Germline V gene sequence: CDR1 SQVTM, CDR2 ANQGSEA.

The chain couples TRBV6-2 or TRBV6-3 to TRBJ2-7; 8 positions agree with TRBD1. There are 17 residues in the CDR3. J gave up 3 bases and V 0 bases, and 10 bases lay outside the gene matches. The germline CDR1 and CDR2 sequences are MNHEY and SVGEGT. The CDR3 DNA reads TGTGCCAGCAGTTACTCGCCCTCCCCGGGACAGGACTACGAGCAGTACGTC. This gives the protein CASSYSPSPGQDYEQYV.

J is TRBJ2-7 and V is TRBV20-1, with D possibly being TRBD1 or TRBD2 (5 bases each). The CDR3 is 11 residues long. Trimming stripped 6 bases from V and 2 bases from J, with 8 bases between. Germline V gene lookup returns CDR1 DFQATT and CDR2 SNEGSKA (reference sequence). CDR3 nucleotide sequence: TGCAGTGCGGGGGTTCCCTACGAGCAGTACTTC. Translating it yields CSAGVPYEQYF.

V usage is TRBV15 and J usage is TRBJ2-7, with TRBD2 matching 7 bases. This CDR3 is built from 16 residues. The germline gives CDR1 LNHNV, CDR2 YYDKDF (reference sequence). J lost 2 bases, V lost 1 base, and 8 bases had no gene match. The CDR3 bases are TGTGCCACCAGCAGAGTGGGGGGGGTGACAGCCTACGAGCAGTACGTC. Translating it yields CATSRVGGVTAYEQYV.

The V gene is TRBV20-1, the J gene TRBJ2-7; maybe TRBD1 (6 bases). The CDR3 runs 13 residues. V was pared by 3 bases and J by 3 bases, with 12 bases between. Germline assignment: CDR1 DFQATT and CDR2 SNEGSKA (reference sequence). The CDR3, as DNA: TGCAGTGCTAGTAGTTTCAGGGGCTACGAGCAGTACTTC. Its translation: CSASSFRGYEQYF.

The gene calls are TRBV6-1 and TRBJ2-1; the match to TRBD2 covers 14 bases. Looked up from germline, CDR1 is MNHNS and CDR2 is SASEGT. With V trimmed by 5 bases and J by 5 bases, 8 bases remained unmatched. This CDR3 has 17 amino acids. The CDR3 here is CASSTGLAGEGDNEQFF. The DNA of the CDR3 is TGTGCCAGCAGTACGGGACTAGCGGGGGAAGGGGACAATGAGCAGTTCTTC.

This clonotype has just one count. The CDR3 spells CASSNQGIDDSYEQYV. In DNA form, the CDR3 reads TGTGCCAGCAGCAACCAGGGGATCGATGATTCCTACGAGCAGTACGTC. The chain employs TRBV21-1 and TRBJ2-7; the D call TRBD1 from the table was never checked on the DNA. TRBV21-1 is reported as a pseudogene. The CDR3 contains 16 residues.

A few counts support this clonotype. The chain is built from TRBV7-2 and TRBJ1-2; maybe TRBD1 (5 bases). CDR1 and CDR2 (germline): SGHTA, FQGNSA. V gave up 0 bases and J gave up 8 bases, with 10 bases separating them. CDR3 length equals 13 residues. CDR3 sequence (DNA): TGTGCCAGCAGCTTAGCGTTAGGGGAAGGCTACACCTTC. It is translated as CASSLALGEGYTF.

V gene TRBV20-1 combines with J gene TRBJ1-5, with a tentative D call TRBD1 (6 bases). Germline V lookup: CDR1 DFQATT, CDR2 SNEGSKA (reference sequence). This CDR3 spans 13 amino acids. V gave up 4 bases and J gave up 7 bases, with 14 bases separating them. CDR3 amino acids: CSANTGIGQPQHF. The CDR3 nucleotides read TGCAGTGCTAACACAGGGATAGGACAGCCCCAGCATTTT.

The rearrangement joins TRBV21-1 to TRBJ2-3; the table's TRBD1 call for D was not verified on the DNA. TRBV21-1 has pseudogene status. The length of the CDR3 is 24 residues. The CDR3 reads CASSKRGDRGNGLATLPRTDTQYF. The CDR3 region has the DNA TGTGCCAGCAGCAAACGGGGGGACAGGGGTAATGGACTAGCCACATTGCCCCGCACAGATACGCAGTATTTT.

The chain recombines TRBV3-1 with TRBJ2-7; 8 bases map to TRBD2. Germline CDR1 and CDR2: LGHDT and YNNKEL (reference sequence). CDR3 size: 18 residues. Trimming cost V 0 bases and J 1 base; bases outside gene matches: 11. CDR3 sequence reads: CASSQEVHRGGLSYEQYF. As DNA, the CDR3 is TGTGCCAGCAGCCAAGAGGTTCATCGGGGGGGCCTATCCTACGAGCAGTACTTC.

The chain links TRBV18 to TRBJ2-5; D is perhaps TRBD2 (5 bases). The CDR3 contains 15 residues. The germline V and J ends were trimmed by 0 bases and 5 bases, with 13 bases remaining between them. The V gene's germline CDR1 is KGHSH and CDR2 LQKENI. The chain's CDR3 is CASSPPVVGGETQYF. CDR3 DNA sequence: TGTGCCAGCTCACCACCGGTAGTGGGCGGGGAGACCCAGTACTTC.

V and J are TRBV5-1 and TRBJ2-2; no clear D gene. The V gene lost 4 bases and the J gene lost 7 bases, with 11 bases spanning the gap. CDR3 length: 13 amino acids. Per germline, CDR1 SGHRS and CDR2 YFSETQ. CDR3 nucleotides: TGCGCCAGCAGCGCATCAGCAAGCGGGGAGCTGTTTTTT. Translated: CASSASASGELFF.

In this sample, this clonotype turned up a few times. The chain joins TRBV27 to TRBJ2-3; the D is unclear. This CDR3 is 13 amino acids long. CDR1 MNHEY and CDR2 SMNVEV come from the germline V gene (reference sequence). V was clipped by 0 bases and J by 4 bases, with 5 bases between them. DNA of the CDR3: TGTGCCAGCAGTTTATCGAATCCAGATACGCAGTATTTT. Translating gives CASSLSNPDTQYF.

The J gene is TRBJ2-2, the V gene TRBV5-6; D is unresolved. V was shortened by 0 bases and J by 5 bases, with 11 bases between the two germline ends. The germline gives CDR1 SGHDT, CDR2 YYEEEE. The CDR3 is made up of 15 amino acids. The CDR3 DNA is TGTGCCAGCAGCTTGGTCGGGCAAGAAACCGGGGAGCTGTTTTTT. Amino acids: CASSLVGQETGELFF.

This chain joins TRBV7-9 and TRBJ2-1; the D is unclear. V was shortened by 10 bases and J by 3 bases, with 16 bases between the two germline ends. Germline CDR1 SEHNR, CDR2 FQNEAQ (reference sequence). The CDR3 runs 14 residues. CDR3 in amino acids: CAMGPRLLYNEQFF. The CDR3 region has the DNA TGTGCCATGGGCCCCCGGCTCCTCTACAATGAGCAGTTCTTC.